Below are 20 T cell receptor beta chains sequenced from a single sample in a study of T cell changes during pregnancy in multiple sclerosis. Method: immunoSEQ multiplex PCR; TCRdb's copy keeps in-frame clones and lacks some. The sample records roughly 40,000 clones, around 90% being singletons. This sample comprised CD8+ T cells from peripheral blood mononuclear cells, obtained before pregnancy. The origin of the receptors is a female donor with multiple sclerosis, enrolled in a pregnancy study.

V gene TRBV9 combines with J gene TRBJ2-6, with 7 bases that match TRBD1. J lost 0 bases, V lost 1 base, and 7 bases had no gene match. The CDR3 has 18 residues. Germline V gene data show CDR1 as SGDLS and CDR2 as YYNGEE. The chain's CDR3 is CASSVYGDSLSGANVLTF. In DNA, the CDR3 is TGTGCCAGCAGCGTATACGGGGACAGCCTCTCTGGGGCCAACGTCCTGACTTTC.

CDR3 sequence reads: CASSLGGSRETQYF. CDR3 bases: TGTGCCAGCAGCCTCGGAGGCAGCCGAGAGACCCAGTACTTC. The J gene is TRBJ2-5, the V gene TRBV5-4; tentatively, D is TRBD2 (5 bases). CDR1 and CDR2 (germline): SGHNT, YYREEE (reference sequence). Trimming pared 4 bases from V and 4 bases from J, leaving 14 bases between. CDR3 size: 14 residues. The complete variable domain, with remaining parts taken from reference TRBV5-4 and TRBJ2-5, reads ETGVTQSPTHLIKTRGQQVTLRCSSQSGHNTVSWYQQALGQGPQFIFQYYREEENGRGNFPPRFSGLQFPNYSSELNVNALELDDSALYLCASSLGGSRETQYFGPGTRLLVL.

A few counts support this clone. This chain links TRBV2 with TRBJ2-4, with unresolved D. Germline-derived CDR1 and CDR2 are SNHLY and FYNNEI. This CDR3 has 12 amino acids. Trimming took off 4 bases at V and 8 bases at J, with 9 bases between the two ends. Written as DNA, the CDR3 is TGTGCCAGCAGTGTCGCGATGGACATTCAGTACTTC. This sequence encodes CASSVAMDIQYF. Full variable domain (outside the CDR3, taken from reference TRBV2 and TRBJ2-4): EPEVTQTPSHQVTQMGQEVILRCVPISNHLYFYWYRQILGQKVEFLVSFYNNEISEKSEIFDDQFSVERPDGSNFTLKIRSTKLEDSAMYFCASSVAMDIQYFGAGTRLSVL.

This clone is a singleton in its sample. The chain employs TRBV7-9 and TRBJ2-3; TRBD2 matches at 8 bases. Per the germline V gene, CDR1 is SEHNR and CDR2 is FQNEAQ (reference sequence). The CDR3 is made up of 17 amino acids. V lost 2 bases, J lost 2 bases, and 9 bases stayed unmatched. CDR3 loop: CASSLIEGTSLTDTQYF. The DNA of the CDR3 is TGTGCCAGCAGCTTAATTGAAGGGACTAGTCTCACAGATACGCAGTATTTT.

The chain carries TRBV2 and TRBJ2-1; TRBD1 matches 7 bases. Germline lookup yields CDR1 SNHLY and CDR2 FYNNEI. J gave up 0 bases and V 6 bases, and 8 bases lay outside the gene matches. The CDR3 contains 16 residues. The CDR3 bases are TGTGCCAGCAGCGAAAGAGGGACAGTCTCCTACAATGAGCAGTTCTTC. Translating gives CASSERGTVSYNEQFF.

The chain uses TRBV6-1 and TRBJ2-5; 10 nucleotides line up with TRBD2. The ends lost 1 base at V and 3 bases at J; junction bases unmatched: 8. CDR3 size: 17 residues. In germline, CDR1 is MNHNS, CDR2 SASEGT. The CDR3 bases are TGTGCCAGCAGTGAAGAGGCTAGCGGGAGAGTGGAAGAGACCCAGTACTTC. This codes for CASSEEASGRVEETQYF.

The chain uses TRBV2 and TRBJ2-7, with 9 bases lining up with TRBD1. Germline CDR1 SNHLY, CDR2 FYNNEI. Trimming at V came to 7 bases and at J to 5 bases, leaving 18 bases not matched to a gene. This CDR3 contains 17 residues. CDR3 bases: TGTGCCAGCACCTCCCGGGACAGGGAGATTGTCGCCCACGAGCAGTACTTC. Translation: CASTSRDREIVAHEQYF.

This clone appeared once. The chain uses TRBV5-1 and TRBJ2-6; D might be TRBD2 (5 bases). CDR3 length equals 14 residues. The germline V gene encodes CDR1 SGHRS and CDR2 YFSETQ. Trimming stripped 7 bases from V and 0 bases from J, with 8 bases between. The CDR3 reads CASGGSSGANVLTF. In DNA, the CDR3 is TGCGCCAGCGGAGGTAGCTCTGGGGCCAACGTCCTGACTTTC.

The V and J genes are TRBV27 and TRBJ2-7, with 9 bases that match TRBD1. The CDR3 covers 18 residues. Trimming took 5 bases from V and 4 from J; bases not matched to a gene: 18. Looked up from germline, CDR1 is MNHEY and CDR2 is SMNVEV (reference sequence). CDR3 coding DNA: TGTGCCAGCAGTCTGAGACAGGGGGGATTCGACGGGCTTTACGAGCAGTACTTC. It translates to CASSLRQGGFDGLYEQYF.

The chain employs TRBV6-5 and TRBJ1-2; 11 nucleotides line up with TRBD1. CDR1 and CDR2 (germline): MNHEY, SVGAGI. The CDR3 is made up of 13 amino acids. Trimming removed 6 bases from V and 7 bases from J; junction bases left unmatched: 4. CDR3 DNA sequence: TGTGCCAGCAGGGACAGGGGGCTCAGTGGCTACACCTTC. Protein product: CASRDRGLSGYTF.

This clone is categorized as medium-sized (0.01 to 0.1%). This chain joins TRBV19 and TRBJ1-1; TRBD1 agrees at 9 bases. Looked up from germline, CDR1 is LNHDA and CDR2 is SQIVND (reference sequence). V was clipped by 5 bases and J by 5 bases; unmatched bases: 6. The CDR3 length is 14 residues. CDR3 protein: CASSLGQGRTEAFF. CDR3 bases: TGTGCCAGTAGTCTGGGACAGGGTCGGACTGAAGCTTTCTTT.

This chain links TRBV28 with TRBJ1-3; 7 nucleotides align to TRBD1. CDR1 is MDHEN and CDR2 is SYDVKM in the germline V gene. The CDR3 runs to 16 residues. Trimming took 7 bases from V and 0 from J; bases not matched to a gene: 9. The CDR3 region is CASKSLTGPSGNTIYF. In nucleotides, the CDR3 is TGTGCCAGCAAGTCATTGACAGGGCCCTCTGGAAACACCATATATTTT.

V is TRBV4-3 and J is TRBJ1-2; 7 bases map to TRBD1. This CDR3 is 15 amino acids long. Germline-derived CDR1 and CDR2 are LGHNA and YSLEER. With V trimmed by 1 base and J by 3 bases, 5 bases remained unmatched. The CDR3: CASSQVGGQDYGYTF. CDR3 DNA sequence: TGCGCCAGCAGCCAAGTGGGAGGACAGGACTATGGCTACACCTTC.

V gene TRBV27 combines with J gene TRBJ2-1, with 9 bases matching TRBD2. V was pared by 5 bases and J by 3 bases, with 2 bases of the junction left unmatched. CDR3 size: 14 residues. CDR1 is MNHEY, CDR2 SMNVEV, per germline (reference sequence). CDR3 residues: CASSRLADYNEQFF. The CDR3 nucleotides are TGTGCCAGCAGTCGACTAGCGGACTACAATGAGCAGTTCTTC.

This clone was detected once. The J gene is TRBJ1-2, the V gene TRBV28; D is unclear. Germline lookup yields CDR1 MDHEN and CDR2 SYDVKM. The CDR3 covers 18 residues. V was cut by 3 bases and J by 8 bases, with 28 bases left in between. The DNA of the CDR3 is TGTGCCAGCAGTTTTCCCGCGGGCACCCAGGCCTCATACCGGGGCTACACCTTC. It codes for CASSFPAGTQASYRGYTF.

As to this clone: This CDR3 is also generated by other DNA sequences in the sample. CDR3 loop: CASSQDLGTVSGNTIYF. As DNA, the CDR3 is TGCGCCAGCAGCCAAGATCTAGGAACGGTCTCTGGAAACACCATATATTTT. The gene calls are TRBV4-1 and TRBJ1-3; D gene ambiguous. Trimming cost V 0 bases and J 0 bases, with 12 bases left between them. Germline V lookup: CDR1 MGHRA, CDR2 YSYEKL. CDR3 length: 17 amino acids.

The chain recombines TRBV29-1 with TRBJ2-3; a weak D match, TRBD1 (5 bases). CDR1 SQVTM and CDR2 ANQGSEA come from the germline V gene. Between the trimmed V and J ends, which lost 3 bases and 3 bases, there was a span of 13 bases. The CDR3 runs 14 residues. CDR3 in amino acids: CSVDAAGSTDTQYF. CDR3 in DNA: TGCAGCGTTGATGCGGCAGGGTCAACAGATACGCAGTATTTT.

The chain is built from TRBV7-6 and TRBJ2-7; TRBD2 aligns across 7 bases. The V gene end was trimmed by 1 base and the J gene end by 2 bases; junction bases not matched to a gene: 5. This CDR3 is built from 15 residues. Germline loops: CDR1 SGHVS, CDR2 FNYEAQ. This CDR3 is CASSLGGSSAYEQYF. The CDR3 DNA reads as TGTGCCAGCAGCTTAGGCGGGAGTAGCGCCTACGAGCAGTACTTC.

V is TRBV5-1 and J is TRBJ1-3; 7 nucleotides align to TRBD1. The germline gives CDR1 SGHRS, CDR2 YFSETQ. J gave up 9 bases and V 5 bases, and 11 bases lay outside the gene matches. This CDR3 is built from 14 residues. The CDR3: CASSDGNRGSTIYF. CDR3 bases: TGCGCCAGCAGTGACGGTAACAGGGGTAGCACCATATATTTT.

This rearrangement joins TRBV5-6 to TRBJ2-7; 11 bases match TRBD2. The ends lost 3 bases at V and 3 bases at J; junction bases unmatched: 8. The germline gives CDR1 SGHDT, CDR2 YYEEEE. CDR3 size: 16 residues. CDR3 sequence reads: CASSWGGLADFYEQYF. The CDR3 region has the DNA TGTGCCAGCAGCTGGGGGGGACTAGCGGATTTCTACGAGCAGTACTTC.